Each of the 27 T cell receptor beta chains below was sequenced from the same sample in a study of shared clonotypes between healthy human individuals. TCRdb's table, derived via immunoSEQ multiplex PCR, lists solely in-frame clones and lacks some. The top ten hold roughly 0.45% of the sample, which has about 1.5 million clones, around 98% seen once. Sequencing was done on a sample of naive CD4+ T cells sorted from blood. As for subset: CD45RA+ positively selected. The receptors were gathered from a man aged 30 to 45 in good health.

The CDR3 DNA reads as TGTGCCAGCACCAAAAGGACAGGGAGGAACACTGAAGCTTTCTTT. This translates into CASTKRTGRNTEAFF. The chain employs TRBV7-3 and TRBJ1-1; 8 bases are shared with TRBD1. The CDR3 extends over 15 amino acids. The germline CDR1 and CDR2 sequences are SGHTA and FQGTGA. V trimming: 7 bases; J trimming: 1 base; junction bases outside the gene matches: 8.

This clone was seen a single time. For the CDR3, the DNA is TGTGCCAGCAGTTTACTACTCTACAGTGAAGCTAACTATGGCTACACCTTC. It is translated as CASSLLLYSEANYGYTF. The chain links TRBV28 to TRBJ1-2; D not certain. CDR1 MDHEN and CDR2 SYDVKM come from the germline V gene. The V gene lost 2 bases and the J gene lost 0 bases, with 16 bases spanning the gap. This CDR3 has 17 amino acids.

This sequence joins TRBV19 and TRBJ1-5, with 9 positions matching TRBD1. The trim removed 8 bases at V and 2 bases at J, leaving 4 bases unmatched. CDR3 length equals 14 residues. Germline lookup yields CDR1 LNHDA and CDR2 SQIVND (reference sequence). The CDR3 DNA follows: TGTGCCAGTGAAACAGGGGGCGGCAATCAGCCCCAGCATTTT. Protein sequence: CASETGGGNQPQHF.

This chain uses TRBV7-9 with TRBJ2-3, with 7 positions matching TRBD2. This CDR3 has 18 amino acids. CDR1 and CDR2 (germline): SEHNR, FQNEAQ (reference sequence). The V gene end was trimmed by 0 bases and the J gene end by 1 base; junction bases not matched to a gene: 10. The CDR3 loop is CASSLAPGLGGRTDTQYF. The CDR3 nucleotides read TGTGCCAGCAGCTTAGCCCCTGGACTAGGAGGGCGCACAGATACGCAGTATTTT.

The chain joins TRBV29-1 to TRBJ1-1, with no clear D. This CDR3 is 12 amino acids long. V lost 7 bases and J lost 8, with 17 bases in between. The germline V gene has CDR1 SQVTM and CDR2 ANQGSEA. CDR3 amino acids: CSANGLPSEAFF. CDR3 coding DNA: TGCAGCGCCAACGGCCTTCCGTCGGAAGCTTTCTTT.

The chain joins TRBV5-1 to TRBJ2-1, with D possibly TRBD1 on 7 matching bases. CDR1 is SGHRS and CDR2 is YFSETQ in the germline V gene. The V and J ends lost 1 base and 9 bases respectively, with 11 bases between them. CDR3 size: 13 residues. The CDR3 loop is CASSLPGGIEQFF. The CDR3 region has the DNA TGCGCCAGCAGCTTGCCAGGGGGGATTGAGCAGTTCTTC.

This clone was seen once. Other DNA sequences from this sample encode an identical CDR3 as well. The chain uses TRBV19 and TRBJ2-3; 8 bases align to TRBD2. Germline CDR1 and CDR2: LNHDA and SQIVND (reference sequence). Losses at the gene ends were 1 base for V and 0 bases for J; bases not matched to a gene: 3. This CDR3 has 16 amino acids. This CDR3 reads CASSIGSGGSTDTQYF. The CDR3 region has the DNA TGTGCCAGTAGTATAGGGAGCGGGGGCAGCACAGATACGCAGTATTTT. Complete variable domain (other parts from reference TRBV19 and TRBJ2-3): DGGITQSPKYLFRKEGQNVTLSCEQNLNHDAMYWYRQDPGQGLRLIYYSQIVNDFQKGDIAEGYSVSREKKESFPLTVTSAQKNPTAFYLCASSIGSGGSTDTQYFGPGTRLTVL.

CDR3: CASSEGRTLNYEQYF. Here the CDR3 DNA reads TGTGCCAGCAGTGAAGGTAGGACACTTAACTACGAGCAGTACTTC. The chain combines TRBV2 with TRBJ2-7; TRBD1 might be the D (5 bases). V lost 1 base, J lost 3 bases, and 13 bases lay in between. The CDR3 is 15 amino acids. Germline values: CDR1 SNHLY, CDR2 FYNNEI. Full variable domain (remainder filled in from reference TRBV2 and TRBJ2-7): EPEVTQTPSHQVTQMGQEVILRCVPISNHLYFYWYRQILGQKVEFLVSFYNNEISEKSEIFDDQFSVERPDGSNFTLKIRSTKLEDSAMYFCASSEGRTLNYEQYFGPGTRLTVT.

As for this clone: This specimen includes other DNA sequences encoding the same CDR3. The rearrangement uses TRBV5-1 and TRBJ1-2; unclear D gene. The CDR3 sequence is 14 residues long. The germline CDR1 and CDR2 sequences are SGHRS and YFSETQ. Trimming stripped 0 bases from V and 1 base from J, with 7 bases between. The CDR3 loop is CASSLAEGNYGYTF. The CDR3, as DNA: TGCGCCAGCAGCTTGGCAGAAGGTAACTATGGCTACACCTTC.

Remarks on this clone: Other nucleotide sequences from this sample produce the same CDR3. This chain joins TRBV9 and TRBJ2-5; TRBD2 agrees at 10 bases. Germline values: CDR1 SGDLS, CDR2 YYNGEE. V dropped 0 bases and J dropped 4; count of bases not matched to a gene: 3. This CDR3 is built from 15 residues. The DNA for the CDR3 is TGTGCCAGCAGCGTAGCAAGCGGGAGGGGAGAGACCCAGTACTTC. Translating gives CASSVASGRGETQYF.

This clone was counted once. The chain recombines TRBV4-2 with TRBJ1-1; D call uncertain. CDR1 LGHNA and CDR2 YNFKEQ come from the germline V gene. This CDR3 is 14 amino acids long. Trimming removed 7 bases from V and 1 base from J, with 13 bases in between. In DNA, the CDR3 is TGTGCCAGCAAGGAAGGGCTCGAGAACACTGAAGCTTTCTTT. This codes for CASKEGLENTEAFF.

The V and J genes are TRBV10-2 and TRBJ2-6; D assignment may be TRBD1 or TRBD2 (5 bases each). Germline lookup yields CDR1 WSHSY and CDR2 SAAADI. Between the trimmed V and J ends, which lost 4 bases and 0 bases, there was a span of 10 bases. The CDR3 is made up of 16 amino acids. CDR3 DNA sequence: TGCGCCAGCAGTGGGGGGATGAGCTCTGGGGCCAACGTCCTGACTTTC. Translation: CASSGGMSSGANVLTF.

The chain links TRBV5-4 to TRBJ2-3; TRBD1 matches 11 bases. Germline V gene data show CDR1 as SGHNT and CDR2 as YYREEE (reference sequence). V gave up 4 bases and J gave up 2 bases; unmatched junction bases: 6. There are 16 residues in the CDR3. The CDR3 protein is CASSGGQGAYTDTQYF. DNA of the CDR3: TGTGCCAGCAGCGGAGGACAGGGGGCCTACACAGATACGCAGTATTTT.

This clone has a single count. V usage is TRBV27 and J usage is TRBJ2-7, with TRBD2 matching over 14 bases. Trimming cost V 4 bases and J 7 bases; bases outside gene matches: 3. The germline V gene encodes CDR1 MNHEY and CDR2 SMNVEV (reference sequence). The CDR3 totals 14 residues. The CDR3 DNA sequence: TGTGCCAGCAGTTCCTGGACTAGCGGGAGGGAGCAGTACTTC. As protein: CASSSWTSGREQYF.

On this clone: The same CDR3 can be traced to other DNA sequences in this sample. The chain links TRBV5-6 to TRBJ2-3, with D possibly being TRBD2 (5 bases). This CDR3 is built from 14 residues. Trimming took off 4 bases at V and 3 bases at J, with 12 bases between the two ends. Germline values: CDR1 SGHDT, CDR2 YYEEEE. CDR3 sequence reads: CASSLRRGTDTQYF. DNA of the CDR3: TGTGCCAGCAGCCTCCGGAGAGGGACAGATACGCAGTATTTT.

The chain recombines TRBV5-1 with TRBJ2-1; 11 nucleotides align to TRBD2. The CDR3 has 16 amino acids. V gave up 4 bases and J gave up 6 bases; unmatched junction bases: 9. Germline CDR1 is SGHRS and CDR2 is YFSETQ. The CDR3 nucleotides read TGCGCCAGCAGCCCGATAGCGGGAGGGCCAGGCAATGAGCAGTTCTTC. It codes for CASSPIAGGPGNEQFF.

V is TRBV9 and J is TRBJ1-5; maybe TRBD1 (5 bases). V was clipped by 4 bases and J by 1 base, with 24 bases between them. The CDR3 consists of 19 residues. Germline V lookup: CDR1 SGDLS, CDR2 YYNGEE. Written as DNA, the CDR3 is TGTGCCAGCAGCACAAGAGAGGGTAGGGCAGGGCACAGCAATCAGCCCCAGCATTTT. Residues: CASSTREGRAGHSNQPQHF.

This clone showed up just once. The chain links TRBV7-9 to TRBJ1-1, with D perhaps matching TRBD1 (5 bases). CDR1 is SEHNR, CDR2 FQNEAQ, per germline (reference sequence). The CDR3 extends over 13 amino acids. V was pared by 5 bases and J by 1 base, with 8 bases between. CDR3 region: CASSTGRNTEAFF. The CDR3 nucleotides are TGTGCCAGCAGCACAGGACGGAACACTGAAGCTTTCTTT.

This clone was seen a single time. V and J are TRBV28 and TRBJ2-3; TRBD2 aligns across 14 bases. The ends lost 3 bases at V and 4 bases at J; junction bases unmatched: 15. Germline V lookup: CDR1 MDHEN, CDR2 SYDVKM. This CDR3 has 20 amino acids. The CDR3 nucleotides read TGTGCCAGCAGTTTGGGGCCGGGACTAGCGGGAGCTAGGTCTCCAGATACGCAGTATTTT. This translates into CASSLGPGLAGARSPDTQYF. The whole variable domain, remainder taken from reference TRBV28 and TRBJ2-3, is DVKVTQSSRYLVKRTGEKVFLECVQDMDHENMFWYRQDPGLGLRLIYFSYDVKMKEKGDIPEGYSVSREKKERFSLILESASTNQTSMYLCASSLGPGLAGARSPDTQYFGPGTRLTVL.

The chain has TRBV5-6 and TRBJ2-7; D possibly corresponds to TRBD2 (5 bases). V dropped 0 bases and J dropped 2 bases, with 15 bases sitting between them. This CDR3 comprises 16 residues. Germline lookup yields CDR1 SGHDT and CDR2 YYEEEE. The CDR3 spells CASSLVGEGLAYEQYF. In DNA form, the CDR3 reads TGTGCCAGCAGCTTGGTCGGAGAGGGCCTAGCCTACGAGCAGTACTTC.

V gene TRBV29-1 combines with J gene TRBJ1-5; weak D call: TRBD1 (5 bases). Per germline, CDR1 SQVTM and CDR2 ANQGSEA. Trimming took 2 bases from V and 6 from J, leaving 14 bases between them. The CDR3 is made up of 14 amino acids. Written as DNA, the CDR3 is TGCAGCGTTGAAACGGCAGGGCGCGGTCAGCCCCAGCATTTT. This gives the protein CSVETAGRGQPQHF.

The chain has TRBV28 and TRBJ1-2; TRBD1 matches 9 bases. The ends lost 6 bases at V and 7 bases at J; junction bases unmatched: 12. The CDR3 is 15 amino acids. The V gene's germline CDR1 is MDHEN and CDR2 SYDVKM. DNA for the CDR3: TGTGCCAGCAGGGGGCCGACAGGGGGACTCTCTGGCTACACCTTC. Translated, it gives CASRGPTGGLSGYTF.

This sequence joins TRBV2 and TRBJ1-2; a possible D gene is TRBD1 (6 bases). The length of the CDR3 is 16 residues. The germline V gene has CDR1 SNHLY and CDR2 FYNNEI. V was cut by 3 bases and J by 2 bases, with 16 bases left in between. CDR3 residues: CASSDRGVGPNYGYTF. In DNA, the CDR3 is TGTGCCAGCAGTGACAGGGGCGTGGGTCCCAACTATGGCTACACCTTC.

CDR3 nucleotide sequence: TGTGCCAGTAGTACCCGACAGGGAGAGCAGTTCTTC. Its translation: CASSTRQGEQFF. The J gene is TRBJ2-1, the V gene TRBV19; 7 bases align to TRBD1. The junction had 4 bases not matched to a gene; V was cut back by 4 bases and J by 10 bases. Germline CDR1 reads LNHDA; CDR2 reads SQIVND (reference sequence). This CDR3 has 12 amino acids.

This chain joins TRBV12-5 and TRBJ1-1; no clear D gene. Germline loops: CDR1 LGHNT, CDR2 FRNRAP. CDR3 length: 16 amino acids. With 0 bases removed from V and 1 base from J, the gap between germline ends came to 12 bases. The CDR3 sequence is CASGLVLGRENTEAFF. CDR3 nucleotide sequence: TGTGCTAGTGGTTTGGTACTGGGGAGGGAGAACACTGAAGCTTTCTTT.

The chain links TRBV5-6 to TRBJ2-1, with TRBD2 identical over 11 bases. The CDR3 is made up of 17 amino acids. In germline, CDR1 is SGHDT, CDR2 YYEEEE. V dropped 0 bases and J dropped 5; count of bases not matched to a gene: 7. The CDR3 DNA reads TGTGCCAGCAGCTTGGAAATCCTAGCGGGAGGCCACAATGAGCAGTTCTTC. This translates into CASSLEILAGGHNEQFF.

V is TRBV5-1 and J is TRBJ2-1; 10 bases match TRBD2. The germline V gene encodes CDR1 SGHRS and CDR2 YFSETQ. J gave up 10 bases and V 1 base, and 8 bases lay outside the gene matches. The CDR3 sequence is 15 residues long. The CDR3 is CASSLRASGSDEQFF. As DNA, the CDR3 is TGCGCCAGCAGCTTGAGGGCTAGCGGGAGTGACGAGCAGTTCTTC.